A single sample gave rise to the 20 T cell receptor beta chains below, sequenced in a study of response to subunit inactivated influenza vaccine. TCRdb recomputed calls from the RT-PCR reads with MiXCR, one row per CDR3 protein. The table includes roughly 650,000 distinct CDR3 sequences, 15% to 17% detected once. Sequencing was performed on PBMCs from blood, taken 11 to 12 days after vaccination. The source of these receptors is a middle-aged man who received an inactivated influenza vaccine.

This clonotype has only a few counts. The gene calls are TRBV7-9 and TRBJ2-5; 7 bases line up with TRBD1. This CDR3 has 16 amino acids. CDR1 is SEHNR, CDR2 FQNEAQ, per germline (reference sequence). J lost 5 bases, V lost 1 base, and 10 bases had no gene match. The CDR3 region is CASSLGGAGGMETQYF. The CDR3 DNA reads as TGTGCCAGCAGCTTAGGAGGGGCAGGGGGTATGGAGACCCAGTACTTC. Based on the CDR3 plus reference TRBV7-9 and TRBJ2-5, the full variable domain is DTGVSQNPRHKITKRGQNVTFRCDPISEHNRLYWYRQTLGQGPEFLTYFQNEAQLEKSRLLSDRFSAERPKGSFSTLEIQRTEQGDSAMYLCASSLGGAGGMETQYFGPGTRLLVL.

The chain is built from TRBV18 and TRBJ1-5, with 8 bases aligning to TRBD1. The CDR3 length is 16 residues. Germline V lookup: CDR1 KGHSH, CDR2 LQKENI. V dropped 3 bases and J dropped 3; count of bases not matched to a gene: 7. The CDR3 loop reads CASSPGQGAFNQPQHF. In DNA, the CDR3 is TGTGCCAGCTCACCCGGGCAGGGGGCCTTCAATCAGCCCCAGCATTTT.

Written as DNA, the CDR3 is TGTGCCAGCAGCCAAGGCGCCGACCGATCCTACGAGCAGTACTTC. It specifies CASSQGADRSYEQYF. The chain employs TRBV3-1 and TRBJ2-7; unclear D gene. The germline CDR1 and CDR2 sequences are LGHDT and YNNKEL (reference sequence). Trimming took 1 base from V and 1 from J, leaving 11 bases between them. There are 15 residues in the CDR3.

This clonotype was seen more than once but under ten times. The V call is TRBV20-1, the J call TRBJ1-1; the D gene is possibly TRBD1 (6 bases). V lost 5 bases to trimming and J lost 5 bases, with 18 bases between them. The CDR3 contains 14 residues. Germline CDR1 is DFQATT and CDR2 is SNEGSKA (reference sequence). CDR3 DNA sequence: TGCAGTGCTCCGCTTGACAGGATTGGTACTGAAGCTTTCTTT. This gives the protein CSAPLDRIGTEAFF.

V and J are TRBV28 and TRBJ2-3, with 9 bases aligning to TRBD2. V lost 10 bases, J lost 0 bases, and 5 bases stayed unmatched. CDR3 size: 14 residues. Germline V gene data show CDR1 as MDHEN and CDR2 as SYDVKM. The CDR3 sequence is CATRLAASTDTQYF. CDR3 nucleotides: TGTGCCACCCGACTAGCGGCTAGCACAGATACGCAGTATTTT.

This clonotype was counted a few times. The rearrangement joins TRBV11-2 to TRBJ2-7, with TRBD2 matching over 8 bases. The V segment lost 6 bases and the J segment 4 bases; nucleotides outside the gene matches: 20. Germline CDR1 is SGHAT and CDR2 is FQNNGV. The CDR3 covers 18 residues. The CDR3 DNA is TGTGCCAGCAGGGATTTAGGACTAGCTGCTCCTACCCCTTACGAGCAGTACTTC. It encodes CASRDLGLAAPTPYEQYF. Supplemented by reference TRBV11-2 and TRBJ2-7, the full variable domain reads EAGVAQSPRYKIIEKRQSVAFWCNPISGHATLYWYQQILGQGPKLLIQFQNNGVVDDSQLPKDRFSAERLKGVDSTLKIQPAKLEDSAVYLCASRDLGLAAPTPYEQYFGPGTRLTVT.

Only a few counts were recorded for this clonotype. The rearrangement uses TRBV6-1 and TRBJ1-3; no clear D gene. Germline CDR1 MNHNS, CDR2 SASEGT. Trimming left V 6 bases short and J 4 bases short, with 13 bases between. This CDR3 is built from 14 residues. Here the CDR3 reads CASRKQNLGNTIYF. The CDR3 DNA reads TGTGCCAGCAGAAAACAAAATCTCGGAAACACCATATATTTT.

This clonotype showed up just once. The rearrangement links TRBV20-1 to TRBJ2-7; 11 positions agree with TRBD1. CDR3 length: 13 residues. Germline V gives CDR1 DFQATT, CDR2 SNEGSKA (reference sequence). V was clipped by 5 bases and J by 7 bases; unmatched bases: 7. The CDR3 bases are TGCAGTGCTGCCCGGGACAGGGGGTTTGAGCAGTACTTC. Residues: CSAARDRGFEQYF.

This chain connects TRBV11-2 to TRBJ2-2; possibly TRBD2 for D (6 bases). This CDR3 spans 17 amino acids. Trimming removed 1 base at V and 1 base at J, with 13 bases between. Germline V gene lookup returns CDR1 SGHAT and CDR2 FQNNGV. CDR3 residues: CASSLVRLAMNTGELFF. CDR3 coding DNA: TGTGCCAGCAGCTTAGTCCGGCTAGCGATGAACACCGGGGAGCTGTTTTTT.

The rearrangement joins TRBV10-3 to TRBJ2-3, with TRBD1 identical over 8 bases. Germline loops: CDR1 ENHRY, CDR2 SYGVKD. Trimming removed 5 bases from V and 6 bases from J; junction bases left unmatched: 10. The CDR3 loop spans 15 amino acids. The CDR3 region is CAISHGQGADDTQYF. CDR3 nucleotides: TGTGCCATCAGTCATGGACAGGGCGCCGATGATACGCAGTATTTT.

This clonotype was seen a few times. DNA of the CDR3: TGTGCCATCAGTAGGACAGAAAGCTATGGCTACACCTTC. As protein: CAISRTESYGYTF. This chain uses TRBV10-3 with TRBJ1-2, with D possibly being TRBD1 (6 bases). CDR1 ENHRY and CDR2 SYGVKD come from the germline V gene. The CDR3 totals 13 residues. The ends were cut back, 5 bases at V and 4 bases at J, with 11 bases in the middle.

This clonotype was seen a few times. The chain has TRBV4-3 and TRBJ2-7, with TRBD1 matching 8 bases. The V gene end was trimmed by 3 bases and the J gene end by 2 bases; junction bases not matched to a gene: 6. The CDR3 loop spans 15 amino acids. The germline CDR1 and CDR2 sequences are LGHNA and YSLEER. The CDR3 spells CASSQQPGQAYEQYF. The CDR3, as DNA: TGCGCCAGCAGCCAGCAGCCGGGACAGGCCTACGAGCAGTACTTC.

This clonotype occurred a few times. The V and J genes are TRBV27 and TRBJ2-5, with 10 bases fitting TRBD2. The trim removed 3 bases at V and 2 bases at J, leaving 3 bases unmatched. This CDR3 spans 15 amino acids. Germline CDR1 and CDR2: MNHEY and SMNVEV (reference sequence). CDR3 in amino acids: CASSFASGGQETQYF. The CDR3 nucleotides read TGTGCCAGCAGTTTCGCTAGCGGGGGACAAGAGACCCAGTACTTC.

This clonotype has a handful of counts. The chain couples TRBV18 to TRBJ2-1, with 7 bases that match TRBD1. From germline, CDR1 is KGHSH and CDR2 LQKENI. Germline trimming cut 4 bases from V and 5 bases from J; bases unmatched to any gene: 17. The CDR3 runs 18 residues. CDR3 loop: CASSRQGVISFQDNEQFF. CDR3 coding DNA: TGTGCCAGCTCACGGCAGGGGGTCATATCATTTCAGGACAATGAGCAGTTCTTC. The full variable domain, with the rest looked up from reference TRBV18 and TRBJ2-1, is NAGVMQNPRHLVRRRGQEARLRCSPMKGHSHVYWYRQLPEEGLKFMVYLQKENIIDESGMPKERFSAEFPKEGPSILRIQQVVRGDSAAYFCASSRQGVISFQDNEQFFGPGTRLTVL.

Only a few counts were recorded for this clonotype. The chain employs TRBV5-4 and TRBJ2-6; 7 bases agree with TRBD1. Trimming at V came to 1 base and at J to 0 bases, leaving 10 bases not matched to a gene. The CDR3 totals 19 residues. Germline CDR1 SGHNT, CDR2 YYREEE (reference sequence). The CDR3 spells CASSLSRTGTHSGANVLTF. The CDR3 DNA reads as TGTGCCAGCAGCTTGTCAAGGACAGGAACACACTCTGGGGCCAACGTCCTGACTTTC.

The CDR3 region has the DNA TGTGCCAGCAGAGACAGGGTATACAATGAGCAGTTCTTC. Translated, it gives CASRDRVYNEQFF. The J gene is TRBJ2-1, the V gene TRBV7-9; the match to TRBD1 covers 7 bases. J was trimmed by 4 bases and V by 6 bases; bases with no gene match: 3. CDR1 is SEHNR, CDR2 FQNEAQ, per germline (reference sequence). The CDR3 sequence is 13 residues long. Full variable domain (remainder filled in from reference TRBV7-9 and TRBJ2-1): DTGVSQNPRHKITKRGQNVTFRCDPISEHNRLYWYRQTLGQGPEFLTYFQNEAQLEKSRLLSDRFSAERPKGSFSTLEIQRTEQGDSAMYLCASRDRVYNEQFFGPGTRLTVL.

In its sample, this clonotype was seen many times. The V gene is TRBV6-1, the J gene TRBJ2-7; D gene ambiguous. Germline V lookup: CDR1 MNHNS, CDR2 SASEGT. The CDR3 has 14 amino acids. Trimming took off 5 bases at V and 3 bases at J, with 14 bases between the two ends. CDR3 loop: CASSPLSDRYEQYF. The CDR3 coding sequence is TGTGCCAGCAGTCCCCTCTCGGACCGCTACGAGCAGTACTTC.

This chain connects TRBV9 to TRBJ2-6, with D perhaps TRBD1 or TRBD2 (6 bases each). Germline V lookup: CDR1 SGDLS, CDR2 YYNGEE. CDR3 length: 19 residues. The V end was cut by 5 bases, the J end by 1 base, with 22 bases between. The CDR3 region is CASSLNRDFAASGANVLTF. CDR3 sequence (DNA): TGTGCCAGCAGTCTAAACAGGGACTTCGCCGCTTCTGGGGCCAACGTCCTGACTTTC.

Remarks on this clonotype: One junction end does not reproduce the germline sequence, and a read error may be involved. The rearrangement joins TRBV7-9 to TRBJ2-7, with no clear D. The V gene's germline CDR1 is SEHNR and CDR2 FQNEAQ (reference sequence). This CDR3 comprises 12 residues. The chain's CDR3 is CGSSPSSYEQYF. The CDR3 nucleotides read TGTGGCAGCAGCCCGAGCTCCTACGAGCAGTACTTC. Full variable domain (outside the CDR3, taken from reference TRBV7-9 and TRBJ2-7): DTGVSQNPRHKITKRGQNVTFRCDPISEHNRLYWYRQTLGQGPEFLTYFQNEAQLEKSRLLSDRFSAERPKGSFSTLEIQRTEQGDSAMYLCGSSPSSYEQYFGPGTRLTVT.

The V call is TRBV20-1, the J call TRBJ2-1, with TRBD1 matching over 8 bases. CDR1 is DFQATT, CDR2 SNEGSKA, per germline (reference sequence). This CDR3 contains 14 residues. Unmatched junction bases numbered 7, after V lost 5 bases and J lost 4 bases. The CDR3 DNA sequence: TGCAGTGCTTTAGGGACAGGCCATTACAATGAGCAGTTCTTC. Translation gives CSALGTGHYNEQFF.